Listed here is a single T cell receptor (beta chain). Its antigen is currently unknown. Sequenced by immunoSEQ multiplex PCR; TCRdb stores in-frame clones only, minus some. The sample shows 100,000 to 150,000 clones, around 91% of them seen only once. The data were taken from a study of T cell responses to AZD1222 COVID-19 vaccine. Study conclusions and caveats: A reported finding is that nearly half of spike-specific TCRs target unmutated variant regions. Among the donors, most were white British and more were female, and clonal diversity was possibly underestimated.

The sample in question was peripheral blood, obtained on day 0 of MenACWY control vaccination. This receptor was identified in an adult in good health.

CDR3: CASSPRAGQRTDTQYF. Written as DNA, the CDR3 is TGTGCCAGCAGCCCGCGTGCGGGGCAGAGGACAGATACGCAGTATTTT. The rearrangement joins TRBV7-8 to TRBJ2-3; maybe TRBD2 (6 bases). CDR3 length equals 16 residues. V gave up 5 bases and J gave up 3 bases, with 18 bases separating them. Looked up from germline, CDR1 is SGHVS and CDR2 is FQNEAQ.